These T cell receptor beta chains were read from a single sample in a study of T cell changes during pregnancy in multiple sclerosis. Sequencing used immunoSEQ multiplex PCR; TCRdb keeps in-frame clones, though not all of them. This table has around 61,000 clones, around nine tenths appearing once. The sample in question was peripheral blood, obtained in the third trimester of pregnancy. Receptors were obtained from a female donor in good health, enrolled as a control in a pregnancy study. CDR3s include the opening cysteine and the closing phenylalanine or tryptophan.

v_call	j_call	cdr3_aa
TRBV7-2	TRBJ1-1	CASSLGHNTEAFF
TRBV10-3	TRBJ1-2	CAIAGTALTYGYTF
TRBV25-1	TRBJ2-1	CASTSGVSYNEQFF
TRBV5-1	TRBJ2-7	CASSLVAGAGGYEQYF
TRBV9	TRBJ2-3	CASSVGKGLAGGDTDTQYF
TRBV27	TRBJ2-7	CASNGGSYEQYF
TRBV27	TRBJ2-7	CASKGQGYEQYF
TRBV13	TRBJ1-2	CATPRQGAGGYTF
TRBV27	TRBJ2-3	CANGLAGEKTQYF
TRBV7-2	TRBJ2-3	CASSRRTSGGDTQYF
TRBV5-1	TRBJ1-2	CASIPGLSNYGYTF
TRBV4-1	TRBJ1-2	CASSQGGQPAPYTF
TRBV4-1	TRBJ1-5	CASSQAGQGIKPQHF
TRBV5-1	TRBJ1-6	CASSQWRGLNSPLHF
TRBV5-4	TRBJ1-2	CASSPQTENYGYTF
TRBV19	TRBJ2-3	CASSRGTDTQYF
TRBV28	TRBJ2-5	CASSPPGGLETQYF
TRBV9	TRBJ1-2	CASSQGVPYGYTF
TRBV25-1	TRBJ1-1	CASSEYGNTEAFF
TRBV5-4	TRBJ1-1	CASSLETGINTEAFF
TRBV9	TRBJ1-1	CASSARGLMNTEAFF
TRBV4-3	TRBJ2-7	CASSQEFAGAYEQYF
TRBV30	TRBJ2-2	CAWMELLRDTGELFF
TRBV29-1	TRBJ1-2	CSVRAPVEGYGYTF
TRBV5-4	TRBJ2-3	CASSQYPDTQYF
TRBV7-2	TRBJ2-3	CASSRSMSGGTNTQYF
TRBV19	TRBJ2-4	CASRGTGKNIQYF
TRBV7-2	TRBJ1-2	CASSLEGDGYTF
TRBV4-3	TRBJ2-2	CASSQLILGGAGELFF
TRBV6-5	TRBJ1-6	CASRRDRADSPLHF
TRBV7-6	TRBJ2-2	CASSPKTGELFF
TRBV6-5	TRBJ2-3	CASSTGTGRADTQYF
TRBV7-2	TRBJ2-3	CASSSEGDTQYF